A single sample is the source of the 13 T cell receptor beta chains below, sequenced in a study of shared clonotypes between healthy human individuals. TCRdb keeps only in-frame clones here, not all; method: immunoSEQ multiplex PCR. The data hold over 2 million clones, with roughly 94% observed a single time. The naive CD8 subset, CD45RO-negative cells positively selected for CCR7, excluded terminally differentiated effector memory CD45RA+ cells. Sequencing used naive CD8+ T cells sorted from blood. The receptors shown here come from a man aged 18-30 years in good health.

The rearrangement uses TRBV12-2 and TRBJ2-7; no check of the table's D call, TRBD2, against the DNA was made. TRBV12-2 counts as a pseudogene. There are 16 residues in the CDR3. CDR3 nucleotides: TGTGCAAGTCGCTTCCCAAGGGAGGGGTTGACCTACGAGCAGTACTTC. Its protein is CASRFPREGLTYEQYF.

V is TRBV29-1 and J is TRBJ2-4, with D possibly matching TRBD1 (6 bases). Trimming stripped 5 bases from V and 1 base from J, with 9 bases between. Germline V gene data show CDR1 as SQVTM and CDR2 as ANQGSEA. The CDR3 runs 13 residues. The CDR3 nucleotides read TGCAGCGTTTCAGGGGTCGCCAAAAACATTCAGTACTTC. Its translation: CSVSGVAKNIQYF.

The gene calls are TRBV6-6 and TRBJ2-7; 9 positions agree with TRBD1. Germline V gives CDR1 MNHNY, CDR2 SVGAGI (reference sequence). CDR3 length equals 15 residues. V gave up 6 bases and J gave up 1 base; unmatched junction bases: 7. The CDR3 DNA reads as TGTGCCAGCAGCGTGACAGGGGGTCTTTCCTACGAGCAGTACTTC. Its protein product is CASSVTGGLSYEQYF.

V usage is TRBV13 and J usage is TRBJ2-7, with D unresolved. Trimming cost V 7 bases and J 2 bases, with 15 bases left between them. The length of the CDR3 is 14 residues. Germline loops: CDR1 PRHDT, CDR2 FYEKMQ (reference sequence). In DNA, the CDR3 is TGTGCCAGCACCTTGGGCAGCTTCCCCTACGAGCAGTACTTC. This translates into CASTLGSFPYEQYF.

The gene calls are TRBV7-6 and TRBJ2-3, with 11 bases matching TRBD2. This CDR3 is 17 amino acids long. CDR1 and CDR2 from the germline V gene are SGHVS and FNYEAQ. V shed 1 base, J shed 6 bases, and the junction held 9 bases outside the gene matches. CDR3 sequence: CASSLGTSGGFVDTQYF. DNA of the CDR3: TGTGCCAGCAGCTTAGGCACTAGCGGGGGTTTTGTTGATACGCAGTATTTT.

The chain uses TRBV5-1 and TRBJ1-1; D perhaps matches TRBD1 (6 bases). CDR1 and CDR2 from the germline V gene are SGHRS and YFSETQ. Trimming shortened V by 2 bases and J by 3 bases, and 17 bases separated the two germline ends. The CDR3 is 16 amino acids. The CDR3 region has the DNA TGCGCCAGCAGCTTACTCCAGTTGGACAGCGACACTGAAGCTTTCTTT. This gives the protein CASSLLQLDSDTEAFF.

The chain is built from TRBV5-6 and TRBJ2-3; 9 bases are shared with TRBD2. The CDR3 is made up of 15 amino acids. Germline V CDR1 and CDR2: SGHDT, YYEEEE. V shed 4 bases, J shed 2 bases, and the junction held 5 bases outside the gene matches. CDR3: CASSPGLAPTDTQYF. CDR3 in DNA: TGTGCCAGCAGCCCGGGACTAGCTCCCACAGATACGCAGTATTTT.

CDR3 protein: CASSIDRERDQPQHF. In DNA form, the CDR3 reads TGTGCCAGTAGTATAGACAGGGAGAGGGATCAGCCCCAGCATTTT. J is TRBJ1-5 and V is TRBV19; weak D call: TRBD1 (5 bases). The CDR3 has 15 residues. V gave up 0 bases and J gave up 5 bases, with 11 bases separating them. Germline V lookup: CDR1 LNHDA, CDR2 SQIVND (reference sequence).

The chain's CDR3 is CASSEAEAPNYGYTF. CDR3 DNA: TGTGCCAGCAGTGAAGCTGAGGCGCCGAACTATGGCTACACCTTC. J is TRBJ1-2 and V is TRBV2; the D is unclear. The germline V and J ends were trimmed by 0 bases and 2 bases, with 10 bases remaining between them. There are 15 residues in the CDR3. CDR1 is SNHLY, CDR2 FYNNEI, per germline.

The chain employs TRBV11-2 and TRBJ1-6, with 8 bases that match TRBD1. There are 14 residues in the CDR3. Germline V gene lookup returns CDR1 SGHAT and CDR2 FQNNGV. V lost 7 bases to trimming and J lost 5 bases; unmatched junction nucleotides: 4. The CDR3 here is CASTPQGDNSPLHF. In DNA, the CDR3 is TGTGCCAGCACCCCACAGGGGGATAATTCACCCCTCCACTTT.

On this clone: Other DNA sequences in this specimen translate into the identical CDR3. The V and J genes are TRBV7-9 and TRBJ2-7; D is perhaps TRBD2 (5 bases). CDR1 is SEHNR and CDR2 is FQNEAQ in the germline V gene (reference sequence). This CDR3 spans 11 amino acids. V was pared by 4 bases and J by 7 bases, with 8 bases between. This CDR3 reads CASSSGGEQYF. CDR3 bases: TGTGCCAGCAGCTCCGGCGGGGAGCAGTACTTC.

This clone was counted once. The rearrangement links TRBV27 to TRBJ2-1; 8 nucleotides line up with TRBD1. V lost 2 bases, J lost 6 bases, and 9 bases stayed unmatched. Germline CDR1 MNHEY, CDR2 SMNVEV (reference sequence). This CDR3 region has 16 residues. CDR3 sequence (DNA): TGTGCCAGCAGTTTAGGTGGGCAGGGGGCGGGCAATGAGCAGTTCTTC. It is translated as CASSLGGQGAGNEQFF.

V is TRBV4-1 and J is TRBJ1-2, with D uncertain. CDR3 length: 15 amino acids. Trimming took 1 base from V and 2 from J, leaving 11 bases between them. CDR1 and CDR2 (germline): MGHRA, YSYEKL. This chain's CDR3 is CASSQVASANYGYTF. For the CDR3, the DNA is TGCGCCAGCAGCCAAGTCGCCTCGGCCAACTATGGCTACACCTTC.